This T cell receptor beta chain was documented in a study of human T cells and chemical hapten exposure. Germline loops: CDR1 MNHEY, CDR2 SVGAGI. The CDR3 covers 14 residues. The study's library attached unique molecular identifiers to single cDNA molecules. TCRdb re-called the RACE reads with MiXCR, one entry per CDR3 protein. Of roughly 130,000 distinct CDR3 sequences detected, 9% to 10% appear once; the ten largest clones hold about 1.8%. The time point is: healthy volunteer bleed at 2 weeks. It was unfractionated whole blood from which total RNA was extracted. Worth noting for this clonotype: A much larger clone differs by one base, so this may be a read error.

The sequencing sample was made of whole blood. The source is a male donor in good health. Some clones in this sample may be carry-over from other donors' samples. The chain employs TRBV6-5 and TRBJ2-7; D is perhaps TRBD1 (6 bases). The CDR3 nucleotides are TGTGCCATCAGTTACGGGCAGGGGTCCTACGAGCAGTACTTC. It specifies CAISYGQGSYEQYF.